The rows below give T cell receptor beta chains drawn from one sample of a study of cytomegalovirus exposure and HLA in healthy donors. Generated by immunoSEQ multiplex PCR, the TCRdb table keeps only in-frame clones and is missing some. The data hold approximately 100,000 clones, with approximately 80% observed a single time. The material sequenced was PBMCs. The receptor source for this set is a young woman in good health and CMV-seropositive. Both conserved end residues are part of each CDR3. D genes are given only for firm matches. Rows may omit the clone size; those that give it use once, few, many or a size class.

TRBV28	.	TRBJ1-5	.	CASSLYRGAFGNQPQHF	TGTGCCAGCAGTTTATACCGGGGGGCTTTCGGCAATCAGCCCCAGCATTTT
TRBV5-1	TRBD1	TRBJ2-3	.	CASSPGQGAFDTQYF	TGCGCCAGCAGCCCCGGACAGGGGGCATTTGATACGCAGTATTTT
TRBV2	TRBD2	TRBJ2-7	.	CASSLAAKYF	TGTGCCAGCAGCCTAGCGGCAAAGTACTTC
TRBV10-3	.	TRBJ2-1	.	CAISESPYNEQFF	TGTGCCATCAGTGAGTCTCCATACAATGAGCAGTTCTTC
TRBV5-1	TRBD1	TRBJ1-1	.	CASSLESAGGRNTEAFF	TGCGCCAGCAGCTTGGAGTCGGCAGGGGGTAGGAACACTGAAGCTTTCTTT
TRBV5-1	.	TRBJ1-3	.	CARMSSGNTIYF	TGCGCCAGGATGAGCTCTGGAAACACCATATATTTT
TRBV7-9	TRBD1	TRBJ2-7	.	CASSLGDRGYEQYF	TGTGCCAGCAGCTTAGGGGACAGGGGGTACGAGCAGTACTTC
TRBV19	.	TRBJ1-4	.	CASSITLTVNEKLFF	TGTGCCAGTAGTATAACGCTGACAGTAAATGAAAAACTGTTTTTT
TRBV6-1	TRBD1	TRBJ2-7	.	CASKLGQGAYEQYF	TGTGCCAGCAAACTGGGACAGGGGGCCTACGAGCAGTACTTC
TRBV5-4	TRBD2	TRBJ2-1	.	CASSPGGLAGVVNEQFF	TGTGCCAGCAGCCCTGGTGGCCTAGCGGGAGTTGTTAATGAGCAGTTCTTC
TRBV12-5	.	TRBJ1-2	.	CASGGRKQGFYGYTF	TGTGCTAGTGGGGGGCGCAAACAGGGATTCTATGGCTACACCTTC
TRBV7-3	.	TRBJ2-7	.	CASSLSGQGSYEQYF	TGTGCCAGCAGCTTATCGGGGCAGGGGTCCTACGAGCAGTACTTC
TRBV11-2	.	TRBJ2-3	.	CASSFGRVLASTDTQYF	TGTGCCAGCAGCTTCGGCCGGGTTTTGGCTAGCACAGATACGCAGTATTTT
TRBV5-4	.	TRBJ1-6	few	CASSLGSGINSPLHF	TGTGCCAGCAGCTTGGGTTCAGGTATCAATTCACCCCTCCACTTT
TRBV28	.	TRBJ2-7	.	CASTSRTGPVEQYF	TGTGCCAGCACCTCCCGGACTGGGCCCGTCGAGCAGTACTTC
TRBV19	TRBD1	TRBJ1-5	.	CASSGTGINQPQHF	TGTGCCAGTAGTGGGACAGGGATCAATCAGCCCCAGCATTTT
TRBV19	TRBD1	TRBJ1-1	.	CASSTQGANTEAFF	TGTGCCAGTAGTACACAGGGGGCGAACACTGAAGCTTTCTTT
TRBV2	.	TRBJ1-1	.	CASSAGLGTEAFF	TGTGCCAGCAGTGCAGGGTTGGGGACTGAAGCTTTCTTT
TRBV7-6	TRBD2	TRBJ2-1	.	CASSPTSGSYNEQFF	TGTGCCAGCAGCCCGACTAGCGGGAGTTACAATGAGCAGTTCTTC
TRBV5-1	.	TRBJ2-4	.	CASSLEAVVWYF	TGCGCCAGCAGCTTGGAGGCGGTAGTCTGGTACTTC
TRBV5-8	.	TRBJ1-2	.	CASSRSVEIYGYTF	TGTGCCAGCAGCCGGTCGGTTGAGATTTATGGCTACACCTTC
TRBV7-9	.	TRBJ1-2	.	CASSLGGGAHGYTF	TGTGCCAGCAGCTTAGGTGGGGGCGCACATGGCTACACCTTC